What follows are 23 T cell receptor beta chains derived from one specimen sequenced in a study of blood T cell repertoires in COVID-19 (TCRdb year 2020). The receptor library was made with the immunoSEQ multiplex PCR assay. TCRdb provides this immuneACCESS table in a form limited to in-frame rearrangements. Some clones are lacking; in checked studies, under half of them reflect an unresolved V gene, and why the rest are absent is not known. For this sample there are about 130,000 clones; about 82% appear just once. The ten biggest clones cover about 5% of the sample. The sample consisted of peripheral blood. Receptor source: a human donor in a cohort sampled during active COVID-19.

CDR3 residues: CASSDGRGRGEQFF. CDR3 DNA sequence: TGTGCCAGCAGTGACGGCCGGGGTCGGGGTGAGCAGTTCTTC. The rearrangement uses TRBV6-4 and TRBJ2-1; D perhaps matches TRBD2 (5 bases). Germline CDR1 and CDR2: MRHNA and SNTAGT. V lost 2 bases to trimming and J lost 9 bases, with 14 bases between them. The CDR3 is made up of 14 amino acids.

This clone showed up just a few times. CDR3 DNA: TGTGCCAGTAGTATCGCGGGGTCTGGAAACACCATATATTTT. Translating it yields CASSIAGSGNTIYF. This sequence joins TRBV19 and TRBJ1-3; D ambiguous. CDR3 size: 14 residues. Germline CDR1 reads LNHDA; CDR2 reads SQIVND (reference sequence). With 3 bases removed from V and 1 base from J, the gap between germline ends came to 7 bases.

The J gene is TRBJ2-2, the V gene TRBV5-1; 10 bases line up with TRBD2. This CDR3 has 15 amino acids. CDR1 SGHRS and CDR2 YFSETQ come from the germline V gene. Trimming took 4 bases from V and 5 from J; bases not matched to a gene: 5. CDR3: CASSRGTSETGELFF. The CDR3 bases are TGCGCCAGCAGCCGCGGGACTAGCGAAACCGGGGAGCTGTTTTTT.

The chain combines TRBV9 with TRBJ1-1; tentative D call: TRBD1 (5 bases). The CDR3 length is 15 residues. Germline CDR1 reads SGDLS; CDR2 reads YYNGEE. With 3 bases removed from V and 1 base from J, the gap between germline ends came to 13 bases. The CDR3 sequence: CASSERPGGNTEAFF. As DNA, the CDR3 is TGTGCCAGCAGCGAGAGGCCCGGGGGGAACACTGAAGCTTTCTTT.

V usage is TRBV3-1 (or the pseudogene TRBV3-2) and J usage is TRBJ1-5; 7 bases align to TRBD1. Germline CDR1 and CDR2: LGHDT and YNNKEL (reference sequence). Trimming at V came to 3 bases and at J to 11 bases, leaving 10 bases not matched to a gene. The CDR3 contains 14 residues. CDR3 sequence reads: CASSHTGAIGAQHF. The CDR3 DNA is TGTGCCAGCAGCCACACAGGGGCTATCGGTGCCCAGCATTTT.

The chain uses TRBV7-3 and TRBJ2-1; TRBD2 matches at 10 bases. Per germline, CDR1 SGHTA and CDR2 FQGTGA. The CDR3 sequence is 16 residues long. Trimming took 5 bases from V and 6 from J; bases not matched to a gene: 10. DNA for the CDR3: TGTGCCAGCAGCATAGGGTCCCGACTAGCGGGCAATGAGCAGTTCTTC. Its protein product is CASSIGSRLAGNEQFF.

The count of this clone is one. The chain is built from TRBV5-6 and TRBJ1-2, with 9 bases lining up with TRBD1. The length of the CDR3 is 15 residues. V dropped 0 bases and J dropped 4; count of bases not matched to a gene: 4. In germline, CDR1 is SGHDT, CDR2 YYEEEE. The DNA of the CDR3 is TGTGCCAGCAGCTTGGACAGGGGGCTAACCTATGGCTACACCTTC. This gives the protein CASSLDRGLTYGYTF.

The genes are TRBV30 and TRBJ2-3; 8 bases align to TRBD2. In germline, CDR1 is GTSNPN, CDR2 SVGIG (reference sequence). V trimming: 4 bases; J trimming: 2 bases; junction bases outside the gene matches: 8. CDR3 length: 15 residues. In DNA, the CDR3 is TGTGCCTGGACCCAACTAGCGGTTATCACAGATACGCAGTATTTT. Its translation is CAWTQLAVITDTQYF. The full variable domain, rest sourced from reference TRBV30 and TRBJ2-3, is SQTIHQWPATLVQPVGSPLSLECTVEGTSNPNLYWYRQAAGRGLQLLFYSVGIGQISSEVPQNLSASRPQDRQFILSSKKLLLSDSGFYLCAWTQLAVITDTQYFGPGTRLTVL.

The chain has TRBV19 and TRBJ2-1; TRBD1 matches at 9 bases. The CDR3 runs to 14 residues. J was trimmed by 7 bases and V by 8 bases; bases with no gene match: 9. Germline V gene sequence: CDR1 LNHDA, CDR2 SQIVND (reference sequence). The CDR3 DNA reads as TGTGCCAGTCTTGACAGGGGGGTGAGGAATGAGCAGTTCTTC. Protein product: CASLDRGVRNEQFF.

This clone was counted only a few times. The chain links TRBV7-9 to TRBJ2-1; D is undetermined. V was trimmed by 5 bases and J by 8 bases, leaving 7 bases between them. CDR3 length equals 11 residues. Germline CDR1 reads SEHNR; CDR2 reads FQNEAQ (reference sequence). The CDR3 coding sequence is TGTGCCAGCAGCCCCATCCATGAGCAGTTCTTC. Its protein product is CASSPIHEQFF.

V is TRBV18 and J is TRBJ2-7; 12 nucleotides line up with TRBD1. The CDR3 totals 15 residues. Germline V gene lookup returns CDR1 KGHSH and CDR2 LQKENI. Germline trimming cut 6 bases from V and 2 bases from J; bases unmatched to any gene: 5. CDR3 amino acids: CASSQGTGGPYEQYF. The CDR3 DNA reads as TGTGCCAGCTCCCAGGGGACAGGGGGCCCCTACGAGCAGTACTTC.

The count of this clone is one. The chain has TRBV9 and TRBJ1-4; TRBD1 matches 10 bases. CDR3 size: 17 residues. The V gene end was trimmed by 4 bases and the J gene end by 4 bases; junction bases not matched to a gene: 10. Germline CDR1 reads SGDLS; CDR2 reads YYNGEE. CDR3 amino acids: CASSSQGQGLDNEKLFF. CDR3 nucleotides: TGTGCCAGCAGCTCCCAGGGACAGGGGCTAGATAATGAAAAACTGTTTTTT.

This clone was observed a single time. This rearrangement joins TRBV5-1 to TRBJ2-2, with D perhaps matching TRBD1 (5 bases). Between the trimmed V and J ends, which lost 2 bases and 1 base, there was a span of 15 bases. This CDR3 has 17 residues. CDR1 is SGHRS, CDR2 YFSETQ, per germline. CDR3 sequence reads: CASSFWTVGLNTGELFF. The CDR3 nucleotides read TGCGCCAGCAGCTTTTGGACGGTGGGGCTGAACACCGGGGAGCTGTTTTTT.

This sequence joins TRBV19 and TRBJ2-5; D gene ambiguous. This CDR3 spans 12 amino acids. The germline gives CDR1 LNHDA, CDR2 SQIVND (reference sequence). V lost 3 bases to trimming and J lost 7 bases, with 9 bases between them. The CDR3, as DNA: TGTGCCAGTAGTATTCAGGTTGGGACCCAGTACTTC. Amino acids: CASSIQVGTQYF.

The J gene is TRBJ2-5, the V gene TRBV2, with 12 nucleotides matching TRBD1. The CDR3 consists of 17 residues. The trim removed 4 bases at V and 1 base at J, leaving 7 bases unmatched. Germline V gene data show CDR1 as SNHLY and CDR2 as FYNNEI. CDR3 sequence reads: CASSGDRDRGRQETQYF. The CDR3, as DNA: TGTGCCAGCAGTGGAGACCGGGACAGGGGGCGCCAAGAGACCCAGTACTTC.

The chain has TRBV28 and TRBJ1-1; the D is unclear. V was trimmed by 2 bases and J by 3 bases, leaving 4 bases between them. The CDR3 consists of 12 residues. CDR1 and CDR2 (germline): MDHEN, SYDVKM. The CDR3, as DNA: TGTGCCAGCAGTTTACGGGACACTGAAGCTTTCTTT. Translating it yields CASSLRDTEAFF.

The rearrangement uses TRBV18 and TRBJ1-5, with 10 bases fitting TRBD1. The CDR3 contains 15 residues. The germline gives CDR1 KGHSH, CDR2 LQKENI. The ends lost 5 bases at V and 2 bases at J; junction bases unmatched: 3. The CDR3 sequence is CASSSGTGGNQPQHF. CDR3 bases: TGTGCCAGCTCATCCGGGACAGGGGGCAATCAGCCCCAGCATTTT. Complete variable domain (other parts from reference TRBV18 and TRBJ1-5): NAGVMQNPRHLVRRRGQEARLRCSPMKGHSHVYWYRQLPEEGLKFMVYLQKENIIDESGMPKERFSAEFPKEGPSILRIQQVVRGDSAAYFCASSSGTGGNQPQHFGDGTRLSIL.

This rearrangement joins TRBV15 to TRBJ1-5; D unresolved. With 0 bases removed from V and 2 bases from J, the gap between germline ends came to 8 bases. The CDR3 spans 15 residues. Germline CDR1 reads LNHNV; CDR2 reads YYDKDF (reference sequence). CDR3 protein: CATSRDRSGNQPQHF. In nucleotides, the CDR3 is TGTGCCACCAGCAGAGATAGATCTGGCAATCAGCCCCAGCATTTT. The full variable domain, rest sourced from reference TRBV15 and TRBJ1-5, is DAMVIQNPRYQVTQFGKPVTLSCSQTLNHNVMYWYQQKSSQAPKLLFHYYDKDFNNEADTPDNFQSRRPNTSFCFLDIRSPGLGDTAMYLCATSRDRSGNQPQHFGDGTRLSIL.

The chain is built from TRBV9 and TRBJ2-7; 7 bases line up with TRBD1. Germline lookup yields CDR1 SGDLS and CDR2 YYNGEE. V lost 3 bases, J lost 9 bases, and 3 bases stayed unmatched. There are 11 residues in the CDR3. As DNA, the CDR3 is TGTGCCAGCAGCGAGGGGGACAGGCAGTACTTC. The encoded protein is CASSEGDRQYF. The whole variable domain, filled in from reference TRBV9 and TRBJ2-7, reads DSGVTQTPKHLITATGQRVTLRCSPRSGDLSVYWYQQSLDQGLQFLIQYYNGEERAKGNILERFSAQQFPDLHSELNLSSLELGDSALYFCASSEGDRQYFGPGTRLTVT.

The gene calls are TRBV18 and TRBJ1-1, with 8 bases aligning to TRBD1. There are 15 residues in the CDR3. Germline V CDR1 and CDR2: KGHSH, LQKENI. The trim removed 8 bases at V and 5 bases at J, leaving 13 bases unmatched. CDR3 protein: CASTSRPGGRTEAFF. The CDR3 coding sequence is TGTGCCAGCACGTCGAGGCCAGGGGGCCGAACTGAAGCTTTCTTT.

The chain carries TRBV6-5 and TRBJ2-1; 7 nucleotides match TRBD1. Germline assignment: CDR1 MNHEY and CDR2 SVGAGI. V lost 10 bases, J lost 2 bases, and 5 bases stayed unmatched. This CDR3 spans 13 amino acids. CDR3 loop: CAIGDSPYNEQFF. The CDR3 DNA reads TGTGCCATTGGGGACAGCCCCTACAATGAGCAGTTCTTC.

This clone turned up a few times. V usage is TRBV30 and J usage is TRBJ1-5, with TRBD1 identical over 10 bases. This CDR3 has 17 amino acids. Trimming removed 5 bases from V and 3 bases from J; junction bases left unmatched: 13. Germline CDR1 is GTSNPN and CDR2 is SVGIG (reference sequence). The CDR3 bases are TGTGCCTGGGGCCGGGACAGGGGTGGTTTTTACAATCAGCCCCAGCATTTT. Translating it yields CAWGRDRGGFYNQPQHF.

The chain combines TRBV7-3 with TRBJ2-1; TRBD2 agrees at 8 bases. V shed 5 bases and J 4 bases; nucleotides not matched to a gene: 7. The CDR3 extends over 15 amino acids. Looked up from germline, CDR1 is SGHTA and CDR2 is FQGTGA. CDR3 DNA: TGTGCCAGCAGCACCCTTAGCGGGGCTTACAATGAGCAGTTCTTC. It codes for CASSTLSGAYNEQFF.